The 20 T cell receptor beta chains listed next were all sequenced from one sample in a study of patients and donors after allogeneic stem cell transplantation. Each CDR3 protein is one row after TCRdb ran MiXCR on the RT-PCR reads. The sample has roughly 880,000 distinct CDR3 sequences, over 15% seen once. The sequenced material came from blood, either unsorted or a sorted T cell fraction (not recorded which). The receptors were gathered from a human donor who was either an allogeneic HSCT recipient or a stem cell or donor lymphocyte infusion donor (not recorded which). It is not recorded whose cells these are; they may come from a transplant donor.

This rearrangement joins TRBV5-1 to TRBJ2-1, with a tentative D call TRBD2 (5 bases). The CDR3 is 16 residues long. Trimming removed 0 bases from V and 4 bases from J, with 14 bases in between. In germline, CDR1 is SGHRS, CDR2 YFSETQ. CDR3 region: CASSLGAGPGYNEQFF. The CDR3 bases are TGCGCCAGCAGCTTGGGGGCGGGCCCCGGATACAATGAGCAGTTCTTC.

This clonotype was recorded many times. The chain couples TRBV5-6 to TRBJ2-3; D ambiguous. The CDR3 has 14 residues. In germline, CDR1 is SGHDT, CDR2 YYEEEE. V was shortened by 3 bases and J by 1 base, with 9 bases between the two germline ends. The CDR3 here is CASSSVGGTDTQYF. CDR3 DNA sequence: TGTGCCAGCAGCTCCGTAGGCGGCACAGATACGCAGTATTTT.

This clonotype was seen a handful of times. V gene TRBV9 combines with J gene TRBJ1-2; no clear D gene. The ends were cut back, 3 bases at V and 4 bases at J, with 10 bases in the middle. Germline lookup yields CDR1 SGDLS and CDR2 YYNGEE. This CDR3 contains 13 residues. The CDR3 region is CASSGVAAYGYTF. In DNA, the CDR3 is TGTGCCAGCAGCGGAGTGGCAGCCTATGGCTACACCTTC.

CDR3 amino acids: CSAREMWRGRYNEQFF. The CDR3 nucleotides are TGCAGTGCTAGAGAGATGTGGCGGGGACGTTACAATGAGCAGTTCTTC. The chain joins TRBV20-1 to TRBJ2-1; a possible D gene is TRBD2 (6 bases). Germline V gene data show CDR1 as DFQATT and CDR2 as SNEGSKA (reference sequence). Trimming left V 0 bases short and J 4 bases short, with 16 bases between. The CDR3 consists of 16 residues.

The chain employs TRBV30 and TRBJ1-2; D unresolved. The germline V gene encodes CDR1 GTSNPN and CDR2 SVGIG (reference sequence). The V gene lost 8 bases and the J gene lost 8 bases, with 18 bases spanning the gap. This CDR3 contains 12 residues. The chain's CDR3 is CAHQRRARGYTF. Written as DNA, the CDR3 is TGTGCCCACCAAAGAAGGGCCAGGGGCTACACCTTC.

The chain employs TRBV6-1 and TRBJ2-2, with 8 bases aligning to TRBD2. CDR1 and CDR2 (germline): MNHNS, SASEGT. J lost 1 base, V lost 7 bases, and 5 bases had no gene match. This CDR3 is 15 amino acids long. The CDR3 protein is CASTTTSGNTGELFF. The CDR3 nucleotides read TGTGCCAGCACGACAACTAGCGGGAACACCGGGGAGCTGTTTTTT.

The V call is TRBV12-3 or TRBV12-4, the J call TRBJ2-3; D gene ambiguous. The CDR3 runs to 12 residues. V lost 1 base, J lost 10 bases, and 9 bases lay in between. The CDR3 bases are TGTGCCAGCAGTTTAGGAGCAGTTGCGCAGTATTTT. It specifies CASSLGAVAQYF.

The chain joins TRBV5-5 to TRBJ2-5; D is undetermined. V shed 3 bases and J shed 4 bases, with 10 bases lying between them. The CDR3 extends over 13 amino acids. The V gene's germline CDR1 is SGHKS and CDR2 YYEKEE (reference sequence). Written as DNA, the CDR3 is TGTGCCAGCAGCTGGGAATGGGCAGAGACCCAGTACTTC. Its protein is CASSWEWAETQYF. The variable domain in full, with the rest retrieved from reference TRBV5-5 and TRBJ2-5, is DAGVTQSPTHLIKTRGQQVTLRCSPISGHKSVSWYQQVLGQGPQFIFQYYEKEERGRGNFPDRFSARQFPNYSSELNVNALLLGDSALYLCASSWEWAETQYFGPGTRLLVL.

This clonotype has a count of ten or more. The rearrangement links TRBV7-9 to TRBJ1-1; D might be TRBD1 (6 bases). Trimming shortened V by 5 bases and J by 3 bases, and 16 bases separated the two germline ends. CDR1 SEHNR and CDR2 FQNEAQ come from the germline V gene (reference sequence). CDR3 length: 15 residues. The CDR3: CASSMLGASDTEAFF. Written as DNA, the CDR3 is TGTGCCAGCAGCATGCTGGGGGCGTCGGACACTGAAGCTTTCTTT.

This clonotype has more than one count but fewer than ten. This chain connects TRBV7-2 to TRBJ2-1, with D tentatively TRBD1 (6 bases). The ends were cut back, 4 bases at V and 2 bases at J, with 15 bases in the middle. The CDR3 has 16 residues. Germline CDR1 is SGHTA and CDR2 is FQGNSA. CDR3 loop: CASSSPQGKTYNEQFF. The CDR3 DNA sequence: TGTGCCAGCAGCTCGCCACAGGGAAAAACCTACAATGAGCAGTTCTTC.

The chain recombines TRBV4-3 with TRBJ1-2, with a possible D match to TRBD1 (6 bases). The germline V and J ends were trimmed by 1 base and 4 bases, with 13 bases remaining between them. The CDR3 contains 15 residues. Looked up from germline, CDR1 is LGHNA and CDR2 is YSLEER. DNA of the CDR3: TGCGCCAGCAGCCAAGTGGTCGGGGGGCCCTATGGCTACACCTTC. This encodes CASSQVVGGPYGYTF.

V is TRBV7-2 and J is TRBJ1-1; D is possibly TRBD1 (5 bases). The germline CDR1 and CDR2 sequences are SGHTA and FQGNSA. The CDR3 extends over 15 amino acids. With 5 bases removed from V and 8 bases from J, the gap between germline ends came to 21 bases. CDR3 residues: CASSPHIGQGGEAFF. The CDR3, as DNA: TGTGCCAGCAGCCCCCATATCGGGCAGGGAGGAGAAGCTTTCTTT.

Comments on this clonotype: Relative to the germline gene, one junction end is altered; a read error may explain this. This chain uses TRBV12-3 or TRBV12-4 with TRBJ2-5; the D call may be TRBD1 or TRBD2 (6 bases each). This CDR3 is built from 14 residues. The CDR3 nucleotides read TGTGTCAGCAGTTTATGGGGGGCGCGAGAGACCCAGTACTTC. Protein: CVSSLWGARETQYF.

This chain uses TRBV7-3 with TRBJ1-5; TRBD1 might be the D (5 bases). The CDR3 has 13 amino acids. Germline CDR1 and CDR2: SGHTA and FQGTGA. V was pared by 8 bases and J by 4 bases, with 12 bases between. The CDR3 nucleotides are TGTGCCAGCGCTCTCGACAGTAATCAGCCCCAGCATTTT. Its translation is CASALDSNQPQHF.

This clonotype was counted between two and nine times. The rearrangement uses TRBV10-3 and TRBJ2-1; 13 bases agree with TRBD2. V gave up 4 bases and J gave up 8 bases; unmatched junction bases: 8. The length of the CDR3 is 16 residues. From germline, CDR1 is ENHRY and CDR2 SYGVKD. The CDR3: CAISGGTSGNTDEQFF. In DNA form, the CDR3 reads TGTGCCATCAGTGGGGGGACTAGCGGGAATACCGATGAGCAGTTCTTC.

The chain uses TRBV20-1 and TRBJ2-3; 11 bases are a match to TRBD2. CDR1 is DFQATT, CDR2 SNEGSKA, per germline (reference sequence). This CDR3 has 16 amino acids. Trimming at V came to 2 bases and at J to 5 bases, leaving 9 bases not matched to a gene. CDR3: CSARIIAGGPRDTQYF. As DNA, the CDR3 is TGCAGTGCTAGAATCATAGCGGGAGGGCCTAGAGATACGCAGTATTTT.

The chain has TRBV5-1 and TRBJ2-7, with TRBD2 identical over 8 bases. The ends lost 4 bases at V and 4 bases at J; junction bases unmatched: 7. The germline V gene has CDR1 SGHRS and CDR2 YFSETQ. This CDR3 region has 14 residues. CDR3 protein: CASSTAGAVYEQYF. As DNA, the CDR3 is TGCGCCAGCAGCACAGCGGGAGCGGTATACGAGCAGTACTTC.

This clonotype was counted only a few times. The V and J genes are TRBV6-1 and TRBJ2-5; 10 nucleotides agree with TRBD1. V lost 6 bases to trimming and J lost 2 bases; unmatched junction nucleotides: 6. The CDR3 spans 15 residues. CDR1 and CDR2 from the germline V gene are MNHNS and SASEGT. CDR3 region: CASRGGQGSQETQYF. The CDR3 DNA reads as TGTGCCAGCAGGGGGGGACAGGGGTCTCAAGAGACCCAGTACTTC.

The chain employs TRBV20-1 and TRBJ2-7; 11 bases agree with TRBD2. Trimming cost V 3 bases and J 0 bases; bases outside gene matches: 13. This CDR3 has 18 residues. CDR1 is DFQATT and CDR2 is SNEGSKA in the germline V gene (reference sequence). CDR3 coding DNA: TGCAGTGCTAGGGATCGACTAGCGGGACCCATTTACTCCTACGAGCAGTACTTC. Residues: CSARDRLAGPIYSYEQYF.

This chain joins TRBV30 and TRBJ1-1, with a possible D match to TRBD1 (6 bases). Germline V gene lookup returns CDR1 GTSNPN and CDR2 SVGIG (reference sequence). This CDR3 comprises 13 residues. With 5 bases removed from V and 8 bases from J, the gap between germline ends came to 18 bases. CDR3 in DNA: TGTGCCTGGGAATGGGGGTTAGGGGGAGAAGCTTTCTTT. The encoded protein is CAWEWGLGGEAFF.